A selection of T cell receptor beta chains follows, all from one sample in a study of post-analysis software for immune sequencing data. Using its own MiXCR run on the PCR reads, TCRdb lists one record per CDR3 protein. The sample has 350,000 to 500,000 distinct CDR3 sequences; 35% to 45% are singletons. Sequenced: blood. The receptors originated from a girl under 10 years old with multiple sclerosis. Both conserved end residues are part of each CDR3. D genes are given only for firm matches. Size values are once, few and many counts, or a class for expanded clones, and some rows have none.

>NA|TRBJ2-1|NA|TRBV6-6
TGTGCCAGCAGTTACTCATCTTCCCGTACCGGCAATGAGCGGTTCTTC
CASSYSSSRTGNERFF
>TRBD2|TRBJ2-7|few|TRBV4-1
TGCGCCAGCAGCCTTCGGTCGGGACTAGCGGGAGGTCTCTCCTACGAGCAGTACTTC
CASSLRSGLAGGLSYEQYF
>TRBD2|TRBJ2-3|NA|TRBV7-2
TGTGCCAGCAGCCCTAGCGGGAGGGGGGCAGATACGCAGTATTTT
CASSPSGRGADTQYF
>NA|TRBJ2-3|NA|TRBV14
TGTGCCAGCAGCCAAGAGACGAGACTTCACCCGGATACGCAGTATTTT
CASSQETRLHPDTQYF
>NA|TRBJ2-3|once|TRBV4-3
TGCGCCAGCAGCCAAGATTTAGGGACCTTGGCAGATACGCAGTATTTT
CASSQDLGTLADTQYF
>NA|TRBJ2-1|NA|TRBV28
TGTGCCAGCGTACGGTACAATGAGCAGTTCTTC
CASVRYNEQFF
>NA|TRBJ2-5|NA|TRBV6-2/TRBV6-3
TGTGCCAGCAGTTCGACGCCAATCCGGGCGGAGACCCAGTACTTC
CASSSTPIRAETQYF
>TRBD1|TRBJ2-4|NA|TRBV6-2/TRBV6-3
TGTGCCAGCAGTTCACCCCGGGACAGGAAAAACATTCAGTACTTC
CASSSPRDRKNIQYF
>NA|TRBJ2-7|few|TRBV4-2
TGTGCCAGCAGCCAAGGGACTTTAGGCGAGCAGTACTTC
CASSQGTLGEQYF
>NA|TRBJ2-7|few|TRBV9
TGTGCCAGCAGCTCCTCCGGGACTCCGAGGTACGAGCAGTACTTC
CASSSSGTPRYEQYF
>TRBD1|TRBJ1-1|NA|TRBV27
TGTGCCAGCAGTTCCCCCACAGGGGGCGCGGGCACTGAAGCTTTCTTT
CASSSPTGGAGTEAFF
>NA|TRBJ2-3|many|TRBV7-7
TGTGCTAGCAGCTTATATGCCACAGATACGCAGTATTTT
CASSLYATDTQYF
>NA|TRBJ2-5|NA|TRBV20-1
TGCAGTGCTAGTAGGGGCGGGGGCCGACAAGAGACCCAGTACTTC
CSASRGGGRQETQYF
>TRBD1|TRBJ1-1|NA|TRBV3-1
TGTGCCAGCAGCCTCGGCCTAATTACCCGGACAGGGTGGGGCACTGAAGCTTTCTTT
CASSLGLITRTGWGTEAFF
>TRBD1|TRBJ1-5|NA|TRBV6-1
TGTGCCAGCAGTGAAGCCTCAGGGGGCGCAAGGCAGCCCCAGCATTTT
CASSEASGGARQPQHF
>TRBD2|TRBJ2-6|once|TRBV7-6
TGTGCCAGCAGCCCCAGCCGACTAGCGCGAGCGGGGGGGGCCAACGTCCTGACTTTC
CASSPSRLARAGGANVLTF
>NA|TRBJ1-6|NA|TRBV4-1
TGCGCCAGCAGCCAAGGGAGCTCCTATAATTCACCCCTCCACTTT
CASSQGSSYNSPLHF
>TRBD2|TRBJ2-3|few|TRBV20-1
TGCAGTGCTTCCTACCCACAGCGGGAGGGGGGAGATACGCAGTATTTT
CSASYPQREGGDTQYF
>NA|TRBJ2-3|NA|TRBV20-1
TGCAGTGCTAGGGGGGGTAGCTTCACGGATACGCAGTATTTT
CSARGGSFTDTQYF
>NA|TRBJ1-1|NA|TRBV5-1
TGCGCCAGCAGCTTGGTCCCCAACCCAATGAACACTGAAGCTTTCTTT
CASSLVPNPMNTEAFF
>NA|TRBJ2-1|few|TRBV4-2
TGTGCCAGCAGCCAAGGACTAGGACAGACGTACAATGAGCAGTTCTTC
CASSQGLGQTYNEQFF
>TRBD1|TRBJ2-2|NA|TRBV29-1
TGCAGCGGTTCGACAGGGGGCTACACCGGGGAGCTGTTTTTT
CSGSTGGYTGELFF
>TRBD1|TRBJ1-4|NA|TRBV4-3
TGCGCCGGCAGCCAAGATGCAGGGACAGGATCACTGTTTTTT
CAGSQDAGTGSLFF
>TRBD2|TRBJ2-3|NA|TRBV28
TGTGCCAGCACACCGGGACTAGCGGTTCTTGATACGCAGTATTTT
CASTPGLAVLDTQYF
>NA|TRBJ2-3|few|TRBV29-1
TGCAGCGTTGAATCAGCGGTCACAGATACGCAGTATTTT
CSVESAVTDTQYF
>NA|TRBJ1-1|once|TRBV7-3
TGTGCCAGCAGCTTATTGCCCCTAGCTGAAGCTTTCTTT
CASSLLPLAEAFF
>TRBD1|TRBJ2-7|NA|TRBV4-3
TGCGCCAGCAGCCTGAGGGGGACAGGGGCCTACGAGCAGTACTTC
CASSLRGTGAYEQYF
>NA|TRBJ1-6|once|TRBV6-5
TGTGCCAGCAGTTACCCGACCGAGCTCCCAAATTCACCCCTCCACTTT
CASSYPTELPNSPLHF
>NA|TRBJ2-7|few|TRBV10-3
TGTGCCACCAAAAAGCCCCAAACAGGGATCCACGAGCAGTACTTC
CATKKPQTGIHEQYF
>NA|TRBJ1-2|NA|TRBV29-1
TGCAGCGTGGTCGGCTTGAAGGGGGGAGTCGGTGGCTACACCTTC
CSVVGLKGGVGGYTF
>NA|TRBJ1-4|NA|TRBV20-1
TGCAGTGTCCCGACTCTTTCTGAAAAACTGTTTTTT
CSVPTLSEKLFF
>NA|TRBJ2-7|NA|TRBV5-1
TGCGCCAGCAGCTTGGCCAGGCAGTCCTACGAGCAGTACTTC
CASSLARQSYEQYF
>NA|TRBJ2-5|many|TRBV18
TGTGCCAGCTCACATCCAAGGTGGGAGACCCAGTACTTC
CASSHPRWETQYF
>NA|TRBJ2-3|NA|TRBV12-3/TRBV12-4
TGTGCCAGCAAGTTACAGGGATCTAGCACAGATACGCAGTATTTT
CASKLQGSSTDTQYF
>TRBD2|TRBJ2-3|NA|TRBV29-1
TGCAGCGCTGGGACTAGACTCGCAGATACGCAGTATTTT
CSAGTRLADTQYF
>TRBD1|TRBJ2-1|few|TRBV10-3
TGTGCCACGGGACAGAATGAGCAGTTATTC
CATGQNEQLF
>NA|TRBJ1-4|NA|TRBV28
TGTGCCAGCAGAGCGGTCGAAGAAAAACTGTTTTTT
CASRAVEEKLFF
>TRBD2|TRBJ2-1|NA|TRBV5-1
TGCGCCAGCAATAGACTAGCGGCTTACAATGAGCAGTTCTTC
CASNRLAAYNEQFF
>NA|TRBJ1-2|few|TRBV3-1
TGTGCCAGCAGCCAAGTGGGAGGACAGCGGAGGGGCTACACCTTC
CASSQVGGQRRGYTF
>NA|TRBJ1-5|NA|TRBV28
TGTGCCAGCAGTATGGGCCCCGCGAGGGGGGCGGACAATCAGCCCCAGCATTTT
CASSMGPARGADNQPQHF
>NA|TRBJ2-3|NA|TRBV6-5
TGTGCCAGCAGTCGGATTCGACAGTCTCTAGATACGCAGTATTTT
CASSRIRQSLDTQYF
>TRBD2|TRBJ2-7|NA|TRBV27
TGTGCCAGCAGTTCCCGGCCTAGCGGTACCTACGAGCAGTACTTC
CASSSRPSGTYEQYF
>TRBD2|TRBJ2-1|NA|TRBV4-3
TGCGCCAGCAGCCAAGATCATAGCGGGTCCTACAATGAGCAGTTCTTC
CASSQDHSGSYNEQFF
>NA|TRBJ2-7|NA|TRBV28
TGTGCCAGCAGTCAGGCGGCCGACTACGAGCAGTACTTC
CASSQAADYEQYF
>NA|TRBJ1-2|NA|TRBV7-9
TGTGCCAGCAGCTCCACTACCTACCCCTATGGCTACACCTTC
CASSSTTYPYGYTF
>NA|TRBJ2-3|NA|TRBV27
TGTGCCAGCAGTTTATGGGGTGGGACCACAGATACGCAGTATTTT
CASSLWGGTTDTQYF
>NA|TRBJ1-1|NA|TRBV20-1
TGCAGTGCCTTGGCGGGAAACACTGAAGCTTTCTTT
CSALAGNTEAFF
>NA|TRBJ2-7|NA|TRBV28
TGTGCCAGCAGTCCCCCCGGGTCTTCCCTTTCATACGAGCAGTACTTC
CASSPPGSSLSYEQYF
>NA|TRBJ2-5|NA|TRBV7-2
TGTGCCAGCAGCTTTGGGACAAAAGAGACCCAGTACTTC
CASSFGTKETQYF
>NA|TRBJ1-1|NA|TRBV12-3/TRBV12-4
TGTGCCAGCAGTTGTGGAACAGGGTACACTGAAGCTTTCTTT
CASSCGTGYTEAFF
>NA|TRBJ1-1|NA|TRBV7-2
TGTGCCAGCGGATCGGCCAGGGCGAACACTGAAGCTTTCTTT
CASGSARANTEAFF
>NA|TRBJ2-3|few|TRBV20-1
TGCAGTGCTAGGCACCCAGGCGCGGGCACAGATACGCAGTATTTT
CSARHPGAGTDTQYF
>NA|TRBJ1-2|once|TRBV7-3
TGTGCCAGCAGCTTAACGCCAGGGAACAACTATGGCTACACCTTC
CASSLTPGNNYGYTF